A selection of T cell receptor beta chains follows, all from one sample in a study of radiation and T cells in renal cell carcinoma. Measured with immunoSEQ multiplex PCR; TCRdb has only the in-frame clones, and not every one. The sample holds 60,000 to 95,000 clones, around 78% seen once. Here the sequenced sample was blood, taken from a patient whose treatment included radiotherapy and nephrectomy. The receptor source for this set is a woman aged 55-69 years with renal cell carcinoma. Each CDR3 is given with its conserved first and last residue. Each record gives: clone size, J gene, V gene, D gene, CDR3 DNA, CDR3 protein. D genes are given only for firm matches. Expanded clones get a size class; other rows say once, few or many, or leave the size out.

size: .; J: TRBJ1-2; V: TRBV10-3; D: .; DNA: TGTGCCATCAGGGAGCGGCAGTACTATGGCTACACCTTC; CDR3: CAIRERQYYGYTF
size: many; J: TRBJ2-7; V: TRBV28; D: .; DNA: TGTGCCAGCAGTGGGGGCAGCTCCTACGAGCAGTACTTC; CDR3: CASSGGSSYEQYF
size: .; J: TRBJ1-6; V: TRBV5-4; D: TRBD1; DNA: TGTGCCGGGGGGGTACAGGGGGTCAGATCACCCCTCCACTTT; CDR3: CAGGVQGVRSPLHF
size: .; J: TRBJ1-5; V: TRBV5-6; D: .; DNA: TGTGCCAGCAGCCTTAGCAATCAGCCCCAGCATTTT; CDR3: CASSLSNQPQHF
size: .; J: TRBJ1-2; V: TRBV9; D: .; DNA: TGTGCCAGCAGCGTAGGTCAACAGAACTATGGCTACACCTTC; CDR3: CASSVGQQNYGYTF
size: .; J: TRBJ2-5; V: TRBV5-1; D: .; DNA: TGCGCCAGCAGCGTACAGCACGGGTCTCAAGAGACCCAGTACTTC; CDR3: CASSVQHGSQETQYF
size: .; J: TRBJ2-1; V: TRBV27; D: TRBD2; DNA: TGTGCCAGCACCCCCACGGCGGGAGTCTGGTCCAATGAGCAGTTCTTC; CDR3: CASTPTAGVWSNEQFF
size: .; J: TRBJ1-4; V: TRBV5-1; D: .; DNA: TGCGCCAGCAGCTTGGGTGGGGGACTCGATGAAAAACTGTTTTTT; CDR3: CASSLGGGLDEKLFF
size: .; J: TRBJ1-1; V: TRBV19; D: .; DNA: TGTGCCAGTAGTATCCGAAACATACAGGCTGAAGCTTTCTTT; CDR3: CASSIRNIQAEAFF
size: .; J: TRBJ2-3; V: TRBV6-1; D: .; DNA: TGTGCCAGCTATAGACAGGTTAGCACAGATACGCAGTATTTT; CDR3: CASYRQVSTDTQYF
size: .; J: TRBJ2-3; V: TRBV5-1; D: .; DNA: TGCGCCAGCAGCTTGTTGGGAGAGACAGATACGCAGTATTTT; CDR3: CASSLLGETDTQYF
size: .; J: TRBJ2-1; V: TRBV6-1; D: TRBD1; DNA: TGTGCCAGCAGGCCCGGGACAGGGAATTACAATGAGCAGTTCTTC; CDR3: CASRPGTGNYNEQFF
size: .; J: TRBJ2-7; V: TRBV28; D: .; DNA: TGTGCCAGCAGTTCTGCTGGTCGGGTGCGGCTTTCCTACGAGCAGTACTTC; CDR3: CASSSAGRVRLSYEQYF
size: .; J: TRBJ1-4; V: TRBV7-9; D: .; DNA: TGTGCCAGCAGCTCAGAACGGTTCCCGGCTACTAATGAAAAACTGTTTTTT; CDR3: CASSSERFPATNEKLFF
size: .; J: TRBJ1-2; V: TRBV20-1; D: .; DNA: TGCAGTGCCTGGGGCGGGTATGGCTACACCTTC; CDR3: CSAWGGYGYTF
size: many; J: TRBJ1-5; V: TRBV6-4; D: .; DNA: TGTGCCAGCAGTTACGGCAATCAGCCCCAGCATTTT; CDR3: CASSYGNQPQHF
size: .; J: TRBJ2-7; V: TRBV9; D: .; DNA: TGTGCCAGCAGCGCCACATCCGGGACATCCTACGAGCAGTACTTC; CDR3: CASSATSGTSYEQYF
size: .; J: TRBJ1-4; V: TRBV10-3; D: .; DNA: TGTGCCATCAGTGAGGGGGATGATGAAAAACTGTTTTTT; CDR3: CAISEGDDEKLFF
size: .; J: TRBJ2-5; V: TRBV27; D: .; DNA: TGTGCCAGCAGTTGGACCCAGAGGGAGACCCAGTACTTC; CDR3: CASSWTQRETQYF
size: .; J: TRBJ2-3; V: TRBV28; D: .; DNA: TGTGCCAGCAGTGAAGACCTCACAGATACGCAGTATTTT; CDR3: CASSEDLTDTQYF
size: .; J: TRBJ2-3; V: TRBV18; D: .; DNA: TGTGCCAGCTCACCAGGAGATACGCAGTATTTT; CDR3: CASSPGDTQYF
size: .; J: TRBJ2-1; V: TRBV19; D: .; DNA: TGTGCCAGTAGTATTTCCCCGGGGTTGCACAATGAGCAGTTCTTC; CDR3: CASSISPGLHNEQFF
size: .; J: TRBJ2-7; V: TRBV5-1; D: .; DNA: TGCGCCAGCAGCCCGACACAGACCTACGAGCAGTACTTC; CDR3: CASSPTQTYEQYF
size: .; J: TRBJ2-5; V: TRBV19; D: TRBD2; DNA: TGTGCCAGTACCGCGGGGGGCTCGCAAGAGACCCAGTACTTC; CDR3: CASTAGGSQETQYF
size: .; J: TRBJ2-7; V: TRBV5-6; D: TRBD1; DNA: TGTGCCAGCACCGGACAGGGAAGCGGCGCCTACGAGCAGTACTTC; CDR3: CASTGQGSGAYEQYF
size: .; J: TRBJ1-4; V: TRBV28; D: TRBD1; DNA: TGTGCCAGCATCCCCGGGACAGGGCATGAAAAACTGTTTTTT; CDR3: CASIPGTGHEKLFF
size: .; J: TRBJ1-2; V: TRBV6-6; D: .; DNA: TGTGCCAGCAGCCCCGGCCGGACTTATGGCTACACCTTC; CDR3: CASSPGRTYGYTF
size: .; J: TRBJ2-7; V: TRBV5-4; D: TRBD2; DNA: TGTGCCAGCAGCTCTTCGGGAGGGTCCTACGAGCAGTACTTC; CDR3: CASSSSGGSYEQYF
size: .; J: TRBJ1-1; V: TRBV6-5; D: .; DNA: TGTGCCAGCAGCCGAATGGGACCATATGAAGCTTTCTTT; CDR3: CASSRMGPYEAFF
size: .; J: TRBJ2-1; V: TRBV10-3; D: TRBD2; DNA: TGTGCCATCAGAAACAGTCTAGGCGGGGGGGCGAATGAGCAGTTCTTC; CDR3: CAIRNSLGGGANEQFF
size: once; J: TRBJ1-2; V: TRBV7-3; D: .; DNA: TGTGCCAGCAGTCTAAATGGACAGAATTATGGCTACACCTTC; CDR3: CASSLNGQNYGYTF
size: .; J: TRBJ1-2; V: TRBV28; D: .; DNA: TGTGCCAGCAGTTTCCGGGTTAAGGATGGCTACACCTTC; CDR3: CASSFRVKDGYTF
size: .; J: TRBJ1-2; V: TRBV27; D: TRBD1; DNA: TGTGCCAGCAGTTTTACCCAGGGGGGCGGGTATGGCTACACCTTC; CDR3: CASSFTQGGGYGYTF
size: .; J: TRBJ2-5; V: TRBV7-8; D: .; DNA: TGTGCCAGCAGCCCACTTCTACATCCAAGAGCGATCCAGTACTTC; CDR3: CASSPLLHPRAIQYF
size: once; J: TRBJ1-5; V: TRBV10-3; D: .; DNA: TGTGCCATCAGTCCCTACGGGGCCAATCAGCCCCAGCATTTT; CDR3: CAISPYGANQPQHF